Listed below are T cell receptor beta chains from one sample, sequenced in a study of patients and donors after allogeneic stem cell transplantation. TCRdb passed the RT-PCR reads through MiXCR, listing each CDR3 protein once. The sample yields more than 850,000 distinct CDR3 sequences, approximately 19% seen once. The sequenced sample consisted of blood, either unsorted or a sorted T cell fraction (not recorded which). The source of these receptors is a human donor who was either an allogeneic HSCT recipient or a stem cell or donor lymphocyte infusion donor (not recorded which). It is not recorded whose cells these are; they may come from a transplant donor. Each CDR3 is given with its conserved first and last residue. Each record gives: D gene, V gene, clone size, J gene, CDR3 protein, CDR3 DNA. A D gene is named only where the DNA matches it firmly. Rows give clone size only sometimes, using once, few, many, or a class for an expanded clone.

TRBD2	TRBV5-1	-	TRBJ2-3	CASSQGLAVFTDTQYF	TGCGCCAGCAGTCAGGGACTAGCGGTCTTCACAGATACGCAGTATTTT
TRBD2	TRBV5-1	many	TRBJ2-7	CASSLNRLAGGAQAYEQYF	TGCGCCAGCAGCTTGAACAGACTAGCGGGAGGAGCACAGGCGTACGAGCAGTACTTC
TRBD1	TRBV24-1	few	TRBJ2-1	CATSDPGQGAIDEQFF	TGTGCCACCAGTGACCCGGGACAGGGGGCAATCGATGAGCAGTTCTTC
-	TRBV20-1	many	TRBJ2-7	CSAPNPGLSSYEQYF	TGCAGTGCTCCAAACCCCGGCCTAAGCTCCTACGAGCAGTACTTC
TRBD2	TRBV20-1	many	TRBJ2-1	CSAPEGLVFNEQFF	TGCAGTGCTCCCGAGGGACTAGTGTTCAATGAGCAGTTCTTC
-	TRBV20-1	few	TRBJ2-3	CSARAWTSTDTQYF	TGCAGTGCTAGAGCATGGACTAGCACAGATACGCAGTATTTT
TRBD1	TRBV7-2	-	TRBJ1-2	CASSLAGTGASLNYGYTF	TGTGCCAGCAGCTTAGCTGGGACAGGGGCCAGTTTAAACTATGGCTACACCTTC
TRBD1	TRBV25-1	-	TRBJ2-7	CASSELANRGDRSYEQYF	TGTGCCAGCAGTGAATTAGCCAACAGGGGGGATCGGTCCTACGAGCAGTACTTC
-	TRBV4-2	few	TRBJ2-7	CASRVVLTWDEQYF	TGTGCCAGCAGGGTTGTCCTAACATGGGACGAGCAGTACTTC
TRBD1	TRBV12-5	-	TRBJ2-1	CASGSTRQGPSYNEQFF	TGTGCTAGTGGTTCAACGAGACAGGGACCCTCCTACAATGAGCAGTTCTTC
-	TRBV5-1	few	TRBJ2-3	CASSTGLFTDTQYF	TGCGCCAGCAGCACTGGGCTTTTCACAGATACGCAGTATTTT
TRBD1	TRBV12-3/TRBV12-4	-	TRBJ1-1	CASRPGQTFFEAFF	TGTGCCAGCAGACCGGGACAGACCTTCTTTGAAGCTTTCTTT
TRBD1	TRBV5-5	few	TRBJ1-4	CASSLRQGAYYEKLFF	TGTGCCAGCAGCTTGCGACAGGGGGCTTATTATGAAAAACTGTTTTTT
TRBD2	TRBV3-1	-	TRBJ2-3	CASSQDRTSGGPDTQYF	TGTGCCAGCAGCCAAGATCGGACTAGCGGGGGGCCAGATACGCAGTATTTT
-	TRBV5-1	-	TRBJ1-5	CASSLAYNQPQHF	TGCGCCAGCAGCTTGGCTTACAATCAGCCCCAGCATTTT
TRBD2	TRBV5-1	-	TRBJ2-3	CASSYRLATDTQYF	TGCGCCAGCAGCTACAGACTAGCAACAGATACGCAGTATTTT
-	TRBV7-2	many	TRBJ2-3	CASTQGQGLYTQYF	TGTGCCAGTACCCAAGGGCAAGGTTTATATACGCAGTATTTT
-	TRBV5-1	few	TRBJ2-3	CASSLEPVTTQYF	TGCGCCAGCAGCTTGGAACCGGTAACTACGCAGTATTTT
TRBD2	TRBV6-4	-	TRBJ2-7	CASSSGLAGGPNEQYF	TGTGCCAGCAGCTCGGGACTAGCGGGAGGGCCTAATGAGCAGTACTTC
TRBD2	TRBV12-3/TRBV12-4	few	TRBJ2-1	CASSLARGAPGGSYNEQFF	TGTGCCAGCAGTTTAGCGCGGGGGGCCCCAGGAGGGTCCTACAATGAGCAGTTCTTC
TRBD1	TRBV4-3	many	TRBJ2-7	CASSFRTGTYEQYF	TGCGCCAGCAGCTTCCGGACAGGGACCTACGAGCAGTACTTC
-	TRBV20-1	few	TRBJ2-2	CSATGVANTGELFF	TGCAGTGCTACGGGCGTCGCGAACACCGGGGAGCTGTTTTTT
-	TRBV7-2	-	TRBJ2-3	CASAPTGYTDTQYF	TGTGCCAGCGCACCAACGGGATACACAGATACGCAGTATTTT
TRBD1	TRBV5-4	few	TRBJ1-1	CASSLKDRGTEAFF	TGTGCCAGCAGCTTAAAGGACAGGGGCACTGAAGCTTTCTTT
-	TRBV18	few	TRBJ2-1	CASSPRRVGHNEQFF	TGTGCCAGCTCACCACGCAGGGTGGGGCACAATGAGCAGTTCTTC
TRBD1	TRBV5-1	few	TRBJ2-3	CASSLVQGARDTQYF	TGCGCCAGCAGCTTGGTACAGGGGGCACGGGATACGCAGTATTTT
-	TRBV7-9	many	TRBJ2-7	CASSLGLISYEQYF	TGTGCCAGCAGCTTAGGGCTCATCTCCTACGAGCAGTACTTC
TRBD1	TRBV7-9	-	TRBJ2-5	CASSRRKQGGETQYF	TGTGCCAGCAGCAGACGTAAACAGGGGGGTGAGACCCAGTACTTC
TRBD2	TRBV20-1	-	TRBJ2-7	CSARDKPSGGPAYEQYF	TGCAGTGCTAGAGATAAGCCCAGCGGGGGCCCGGCCTACGAGCAGTACTTC
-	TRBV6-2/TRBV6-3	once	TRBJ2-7	CASSYSSAGSIEQYF	TGTGCCAGCAGTTACTCTTCGGCAGGTTCGATCGAGCAGTACTTC
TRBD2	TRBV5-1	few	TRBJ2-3	CASSLGREGLAGVNTQYF	TGCGCCAGCAGCTTGGGGAGAGAAGGACTAGCGGGGGTTAATACGCAGTATTTT
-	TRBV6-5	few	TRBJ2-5	CASTSRETQYF	TGTGCCAGCACCTCGAGAGAGACCCAGTACTTC
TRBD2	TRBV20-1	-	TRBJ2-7	CSALPFLAGGSYEQYF	TGCAGTGCTCTCCCATTTCTAGCGGGGGGGAGCTACGAGCAGTACTTC
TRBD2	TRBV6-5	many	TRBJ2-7	CASSSGLAVYEQYF	TGTGCCAGCAGTTCCGGACTAGCGGTCTACGAGCAGTACTTC
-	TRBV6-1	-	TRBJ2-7	CASRPPAAVAYEQYF	TGTGCCAGCAGGCCCCCCGCAGCGGTCGCCTACGAGCAGTACTTC
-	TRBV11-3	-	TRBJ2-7	CASSLSAADHYEQYF	TGTGCCAGCAGCTTATCGGCTGCCGACCATTACGAGCAGTACTTC
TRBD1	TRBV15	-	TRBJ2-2	CATSRAAGGTTGELFF	TGTGCCACCAGCAGGGCGGCAGGGGGCACTACCGGGGAGCTGTTTTTT
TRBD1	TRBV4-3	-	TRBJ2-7	CASSQDTDRASEQYF	TGCGCCAGCAGCCAAGATACGGACAGGGCGTCAGAGCAGTACTTC
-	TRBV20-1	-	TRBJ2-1	CSARDFQTHVSPYNEQFF	TGCAGTGCTAGAGATTTTCAAACCCACGTGTCTCCCTACAATGAGCAGTTCTTC
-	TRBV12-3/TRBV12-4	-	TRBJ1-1	CASSFGAVNTEAFF	TGTGCCAGCAGTTTCGGGGCCGTGAACACTGAAGCTTTCTTT
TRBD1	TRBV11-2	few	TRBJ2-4	CATTGQGLSKNIQYF	TGTGCCACCACGGGACAGGGATTGTCCAAAAACATTCAGTACTTC
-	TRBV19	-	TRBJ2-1	CASSILVGQPAYNEQFF	TGTGCCAGTAGTATTTTAGTCGGACAGCCTGCCTACAATGAGCAGTTCTTC
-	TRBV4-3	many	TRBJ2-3	CASSQGDHPVTQYF	TGCGCCAGCAGCCAAGGCGATCACCCCGTCACGCAGTATTTT
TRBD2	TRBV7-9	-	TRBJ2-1	CASSPSGGRGNEQFF	TGTGCCAGCAGCCCTAGCGGGGGGCGGGGCAATGAGCAGTTCTTC
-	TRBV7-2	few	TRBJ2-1	CASSWRAGQTYNEQFF	TGTGCCAGCAGCTGGCGGGCAGGACAGACCTACAATGAGCAGTTCTTC
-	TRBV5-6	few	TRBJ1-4	CASSSPRAGEKLFF	TGTGCCAGCAGCTCTCCCAGGGCTGGCGAAAAACTGTTTTTT
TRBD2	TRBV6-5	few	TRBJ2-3	CASSYTPTVSGIDTQYF	TGTGCCAGCAGTTACACACCAACTGTTAGCGGGATAGATACGCAGTATTTT
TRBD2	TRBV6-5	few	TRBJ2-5	CASSYSKVIAGAQETQYF	TGTGCCAGCAGTTACTCGAAGGTGATAGCGGGGGCCCAAGAGACCCAGTACTTC
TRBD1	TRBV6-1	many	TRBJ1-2	CASSRQGDYGYTF	TGTGCCAGCAGTCGACAGGGTGACTATGGCTACACCTTC
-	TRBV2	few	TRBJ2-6	CASSESPSSGANVLTF	TGTGCCAGCAGTGAATCTCCCAGCTCTGGGGCCAACGTCCTGACTTTC
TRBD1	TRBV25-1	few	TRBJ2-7	CASSGQGINEQYF	TGTGCCAGTTCCGGACAGGGTATCAACGAGCAGTACTTC
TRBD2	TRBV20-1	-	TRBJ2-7	CSALGSSGGPYEQYF	TGCAGTGCCCTAGGTTCTAGCGGGGGACCCTACGAGCAGTACTTC
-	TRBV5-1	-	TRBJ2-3	CASSFGRGSTDTQYF	TGCGCCAGCAGCTTCGGTCGGGGGAGCACAGATACGCAGTATTTT
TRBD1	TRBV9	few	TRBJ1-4	CASSVAGGGGDEKLFF	TGTGCCAGCAGCGTAGCAGGGGGCGGAGGGGATGAAAAACTGTTTTTT
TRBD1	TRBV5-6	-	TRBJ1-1	CASSSRDSESNTEAFF	TGTGCCAGCAGCTCGCGGGACAGCGAATCGAACACTGAAGCTTTCTTT